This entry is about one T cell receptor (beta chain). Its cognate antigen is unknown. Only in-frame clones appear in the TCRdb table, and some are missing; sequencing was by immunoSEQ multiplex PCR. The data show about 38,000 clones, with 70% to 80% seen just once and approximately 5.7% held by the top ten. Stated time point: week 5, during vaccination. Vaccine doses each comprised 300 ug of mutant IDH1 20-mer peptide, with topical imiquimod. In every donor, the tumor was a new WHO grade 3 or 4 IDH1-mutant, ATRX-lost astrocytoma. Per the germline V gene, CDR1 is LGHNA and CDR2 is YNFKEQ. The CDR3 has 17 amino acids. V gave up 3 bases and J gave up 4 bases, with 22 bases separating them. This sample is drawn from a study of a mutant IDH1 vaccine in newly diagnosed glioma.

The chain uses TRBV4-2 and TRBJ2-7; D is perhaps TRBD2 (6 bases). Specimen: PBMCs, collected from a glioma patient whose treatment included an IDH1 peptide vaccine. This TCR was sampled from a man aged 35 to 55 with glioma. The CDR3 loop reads CASSQEGQILSKYEQYF. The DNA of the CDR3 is TGTGCCAGCAGCCAGGAGGGGCAGATTCTGAGCAAGTACGAGCAGTACTTC.